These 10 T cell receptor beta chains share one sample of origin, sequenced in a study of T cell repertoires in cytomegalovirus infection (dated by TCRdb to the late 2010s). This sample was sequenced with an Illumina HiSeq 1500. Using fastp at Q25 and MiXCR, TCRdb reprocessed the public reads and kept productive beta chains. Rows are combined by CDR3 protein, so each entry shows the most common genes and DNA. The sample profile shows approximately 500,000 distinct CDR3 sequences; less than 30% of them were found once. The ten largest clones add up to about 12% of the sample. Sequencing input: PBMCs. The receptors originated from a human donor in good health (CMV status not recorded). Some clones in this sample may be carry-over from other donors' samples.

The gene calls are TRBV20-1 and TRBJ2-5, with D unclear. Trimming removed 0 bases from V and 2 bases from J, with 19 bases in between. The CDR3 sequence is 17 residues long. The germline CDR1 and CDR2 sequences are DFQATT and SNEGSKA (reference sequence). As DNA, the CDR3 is TGCAGTGCTAGAGATAATCTCGTTTTCACTCGACAAGAGACCCAGTACTTC. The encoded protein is CSARDNLVFTRQETQYF.

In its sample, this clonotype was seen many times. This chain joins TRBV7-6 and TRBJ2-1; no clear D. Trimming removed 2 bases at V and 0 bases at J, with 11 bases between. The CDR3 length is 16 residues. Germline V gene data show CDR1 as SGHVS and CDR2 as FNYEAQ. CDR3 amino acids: CASSLWPIVSYNEQFF. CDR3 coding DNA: TGTGCCAGCAGCTTATGGCCGATTGTCTCCTACAATGAGCAGTTCTTC.

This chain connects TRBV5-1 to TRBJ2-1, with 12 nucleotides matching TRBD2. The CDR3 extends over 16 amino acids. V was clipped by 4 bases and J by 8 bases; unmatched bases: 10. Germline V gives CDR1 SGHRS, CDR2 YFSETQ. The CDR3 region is CASSPLLAGGVDEQFF. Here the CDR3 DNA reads TGCGCCAGCAGCCCGCTACTAGCGGGAGGAGTTGATGAGCAGTTCTTC.

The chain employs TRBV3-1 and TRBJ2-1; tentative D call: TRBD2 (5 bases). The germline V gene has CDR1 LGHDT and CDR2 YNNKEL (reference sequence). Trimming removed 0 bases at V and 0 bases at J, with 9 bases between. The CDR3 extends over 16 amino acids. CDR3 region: CASSQERVSSYNEQFF. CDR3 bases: TGTGCCAGCAGCCAAGAGAGGGTTAGCTCCTACAATGAGCAGTTCTTC.

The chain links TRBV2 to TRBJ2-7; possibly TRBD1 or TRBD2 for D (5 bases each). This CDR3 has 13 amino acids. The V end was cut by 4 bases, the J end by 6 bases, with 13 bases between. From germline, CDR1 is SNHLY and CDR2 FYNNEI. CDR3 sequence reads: CASSVSRDREQYV. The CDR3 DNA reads TGTGCCAGCAGTGTTTCACGGGACCGCGAGCAGTACGTC.

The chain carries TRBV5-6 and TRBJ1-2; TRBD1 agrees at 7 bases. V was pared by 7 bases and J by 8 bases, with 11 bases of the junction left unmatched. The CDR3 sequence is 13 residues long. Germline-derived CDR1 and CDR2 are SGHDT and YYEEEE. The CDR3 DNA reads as TGTGCCAGCGACACCGGCAGGGGGGACGGCTACACCTTC. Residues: CASDTGRGDGYTF.

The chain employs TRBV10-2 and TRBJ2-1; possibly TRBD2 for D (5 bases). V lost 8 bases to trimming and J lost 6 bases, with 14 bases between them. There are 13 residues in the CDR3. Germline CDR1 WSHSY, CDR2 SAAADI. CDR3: CASRPPGSNEQFF. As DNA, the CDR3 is TGCGCCAGCCGCCCCCCGGGGTCCAATGAGCAGTTCTTC.

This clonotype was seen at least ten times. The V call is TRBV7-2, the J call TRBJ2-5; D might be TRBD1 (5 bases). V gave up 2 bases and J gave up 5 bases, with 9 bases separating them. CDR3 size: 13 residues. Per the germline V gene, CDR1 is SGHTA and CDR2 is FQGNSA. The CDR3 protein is CASSLRRVETQYF. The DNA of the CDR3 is TGTGCCAGCAGCTTACGCAGGGTGGAGACCCAGTACTTC.

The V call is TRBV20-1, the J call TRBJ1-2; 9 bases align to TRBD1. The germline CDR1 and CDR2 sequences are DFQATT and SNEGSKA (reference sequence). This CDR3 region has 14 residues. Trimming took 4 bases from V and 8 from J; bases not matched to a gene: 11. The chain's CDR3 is CSAIYRGPHGGYTF. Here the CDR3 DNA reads TGCAGTGCTATTTACAGGGGGCCCCACGGAGGCTACACCTTC.

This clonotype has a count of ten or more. CDR3 amino acids: CASERFGSNQPQHF. The CDR3, as DNA: TGTGCCAGCGAGAGGTTCGGAAGCAATCAGCCCCAGCATTTT. V gene TRBV28 combines with J gene TRBJ1-5, with D unclear. The ends were cut back, 8 bases at V and 1 base at J, with 12 bases in the middle. There are 14 residues in the CDR3. Germline loops: CDR1 MDHEN, CDR2 SYDVKM.